A selection of T cell receptor beta chains follows, all from one sample in a study of cytomegalovirus exposure and HLA in healthy donors. The assay was immunoSEQ multiplex PCR, and TCRdb's table has in-frame clones only and misses some. The sample carries over 200,000 clones, about 91% recorded once. Sequenced: PBMCs. The receptors stem from a woman aged 18-29 years in good health and CMV-seronegative. Each CDR3 is given with its conserved first and last residue. Each record gives: J gene, clone size, D gene, V gene, CDR3 DNA, CDR3 protein. A D gene is named only where the DNA matches it firmly. Only some rows state a clone size, as once, few, many or a class for expanded clones.

TRBJ2-3 . TRBD2 TRBV10-1 TGCGCCAGCGGGACTAGCTCTAATACGCAGTATTTT CASGTSSNTQYF
TRBJ2-7 . TRBD2 TRBV6-6 TGTGCCAGCAGTGGGACTAGCCGCGCCTACGAGCAGTACTTC CASSGTSRAYEQYF
TRBJ2-1 . . TRBV1 TGCACCAGCAGCCCGCCTTCAGGACAGCGTCGGTCCAATGAGCAGTTCTTC CTSSPPSGQRRSNEQFF
TRBJ2-7 . TRBD1 TRBV7-2 TGTGCCAGCAGCTTATCGGGACAGGGTCACGAGCAGTACTTC CASSLSGQGHEQYF
TRBJ2-3 . TRBD2 TRBV27 TGTGCCAGCAGTCTAGCGGGAGGGGTCACAGATACGCAGTATTTT CASSLAGGVTDTQYF
TRBJ2-5 . TRBD2 TRBV7-2 TGTGCCAGCAGTGCCTTAGGACTAGCCCAAGAGACCCAGTACTTC CASSALGLAQETQYF
TRBJ1-5 . . TRBV6-5 TGTGCCAGCAGTTACTCCTCCCCCGGTCAGCCCCAGCATTTT CASSYSSPGQPQHF
TRBJ2-1 few TRBD1 TRBV6-1 TGTGCCAGCAGAGGGGGACAGTCTCTATTCTTC CASRGGQSLFF
TRBJ1-5 . . TRBV6-4 TGTGCCAGCAGTCGGGACTGGAATAGCAATCAGCCCCAGCATTTT CASSRDWNSNQPQHF
TRBJ2-7 . . TRBV20-1 TGCAGTGCGAGCACAGGGTTCGAGCAGTACTTC CSASTGFEQYF
TRBJ2-3 . TRBD2 TRBV2 TGTGCCAGCCCCCCGGCGGGAGGGCCCGATACGCAGTATTTT CASPPAGGPDTQYF
TRBJ2-7 once . TRBV7-3 TGTGCCAGCAGCTTACTACTAACTCTCCCCTACGAGCAGTACTTC CASSLLLTLPYEQYF
TRBJ2-7 . . TRBV4-3 TGCGCCAGCAGCCTAGACCCCCACGTTCTATCCTACGAGCAGTACTTC CASSLDPHVLSYEQYF
TRBJ2-7 . TRBD1 TRBV9 TGTGCCAGCAGCCCAGGGGGAGCGCTTGGGAGCGACGAGCAGTACTTC CASSPGGALGSDEQYF
TRBJ2-7 . . TRBV6-5 TGTGCCAGCAGTTACTCTGGGAGCTACGAGCAGTACTTC CASSYSGSYEQYF
TRBJ1-1 once . TRBV28 TGTGCCAGCACCATCAGAATCCCGAACACTGAAGCTTTCTTT CASTIRIPNTEAFF
TRBJ1-4 . TRBD1 TRBV6-4 TGTGCCAGCAGTGACCGGGACAGGGGGGCAGGGGGACCGAATGAAAAACTGTTTTTT CASSDRDRGAGGPNEKLFF